The T cell receptor beta chain described here comes from a study of T cell changes during pregnancy in multiple sclerosis. The V and J ends lost 6 bases and 3 bases, in that order; junction bases with no gene match: 9. The CDR3 runs 14 residues. Germline V gene lookup returns CDR1 SQVTM and CDR2 ANQGSEA. TCRdb's table, derived via immunoSEQ multiplex PCR, lists solely in-frame clones and lacks some. The sample carries 91,000 or so clones, approximately 92% recorded once. The chain joins TRBV29-1 to TRBJ2-7; TRBD1 matches at 9 bases. The specimen was peripheral blood, collected after pregnancy. This clonotype originated in a female donor with multiple sclerosis, enrolled in a pregnancy study. CDR3 protein: CSVQRTGEGYEQYF. The CDR3, as DNA: TGCAGCGTCCAACGGACAGGGGAGGGCTACGAGCAGTACTTC.